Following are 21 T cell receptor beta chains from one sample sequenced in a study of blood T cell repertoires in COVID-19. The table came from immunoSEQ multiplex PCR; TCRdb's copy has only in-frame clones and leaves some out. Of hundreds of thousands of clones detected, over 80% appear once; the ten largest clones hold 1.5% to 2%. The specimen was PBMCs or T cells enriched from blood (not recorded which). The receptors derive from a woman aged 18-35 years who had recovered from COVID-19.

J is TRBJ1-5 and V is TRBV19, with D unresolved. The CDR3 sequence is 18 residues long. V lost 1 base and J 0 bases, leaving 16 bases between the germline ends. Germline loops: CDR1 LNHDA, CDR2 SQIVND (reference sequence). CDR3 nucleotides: TGTGCCAGTAGTATAGGGTCGTCGGGATTGCATAGCAATCAGCCCCAGCATTTT. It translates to CASSIGSSGLHSNQPQHF.

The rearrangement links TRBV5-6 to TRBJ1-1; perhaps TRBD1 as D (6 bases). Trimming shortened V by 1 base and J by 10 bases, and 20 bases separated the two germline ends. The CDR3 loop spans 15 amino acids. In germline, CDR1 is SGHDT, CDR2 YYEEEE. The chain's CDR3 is CASSLNPTGPRGAFF. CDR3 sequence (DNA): TGTGCCAGCAGCTTGAACCCCACAGGGCCCCGCGGAGCTTTCTTT.

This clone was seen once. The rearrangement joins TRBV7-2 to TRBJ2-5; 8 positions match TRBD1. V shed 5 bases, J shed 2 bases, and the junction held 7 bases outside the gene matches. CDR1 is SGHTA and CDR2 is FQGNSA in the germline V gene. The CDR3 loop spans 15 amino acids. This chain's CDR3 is CASSMDRAWQETQYF. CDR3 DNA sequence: TGTGCCAGCAGCATGGACAGGGCGTGGCAAGAGACCCAGTACTTC.

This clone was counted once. CDR3 in DNA: TGTGCCAGCAGCTTGCGCGCCCGTCTGAACACTGAAGCTTTCTTT. This gives the protein CASSLRARLNTEAFF. The J gene is TRBJ1-1, the V gene TRBV5-4, with D unclear. The CDR3 totals 15 residues. Trimming took 1 base from V and 0 from J, leaving 10 bases between them. Germline CDR1 is SGHNT and CDR2 is YYREEE (reference sequence).

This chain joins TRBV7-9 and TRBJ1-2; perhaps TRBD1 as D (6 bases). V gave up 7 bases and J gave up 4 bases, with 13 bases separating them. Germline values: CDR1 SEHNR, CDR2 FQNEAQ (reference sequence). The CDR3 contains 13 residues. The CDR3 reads CASNRGGPYGYTF. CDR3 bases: TGTGCCAGCAATCGAGGGGGTCCCTATGGCTACACCTTC.

The CDR3 loop reads CARSWGGQRLLGKTQYF. The CDR3 nucleotides are TGTGCCAGAAGCTGGGGAGGACAACGGTTACTAGGAAAGACCCAGTACTTC. The rearrangement joins TRBV5-3 to TRBJ2-5; possibly TRBD2 for D (6 bases). TRBV5-3 is filed as an ORF, its function uncertain. CDR3 length: 17 residues. V lost 3 bases to trimming and J lost 6 bases, with 24 bases between them.

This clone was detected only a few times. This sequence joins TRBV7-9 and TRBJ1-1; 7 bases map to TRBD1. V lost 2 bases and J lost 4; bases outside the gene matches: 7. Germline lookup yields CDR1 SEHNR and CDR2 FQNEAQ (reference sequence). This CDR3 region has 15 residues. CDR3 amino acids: CASSLNRGGGTEAFF. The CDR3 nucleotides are TGTGCCAGCAGCTTAAACAGGGGTGGCGGCACTGAAGCTTTCTTT. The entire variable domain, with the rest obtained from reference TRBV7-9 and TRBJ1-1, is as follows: DTGVSQNPRHKITKRGQNVTFRCDPISEHNRLYWYRQTLGQGPEFLTYFQNEAQLEKSRLLSDRFSAERPKGSFSTLEIQRTEQGDSAMYLCASSLNRGGGTEAFFGQGTRLTVV.

The CDR3 bases are TGTGCCAGCAGTTCCTCCGACAGTCACCCCTATGGCTACACCTTC. Translation gives CASSSSDSHPYGYTF. The chain carries TRBV7-9 and TRBJ1-2; TRBD1 is a possible D gene (5 bases). The V and J ends lost 6 bases and 4 bases respectively, with 18 bases between them. Per germline, CDR1 SEHNR and CDR2 FQNEAQ (reference sequence). This CDR3 region has 15 residues.

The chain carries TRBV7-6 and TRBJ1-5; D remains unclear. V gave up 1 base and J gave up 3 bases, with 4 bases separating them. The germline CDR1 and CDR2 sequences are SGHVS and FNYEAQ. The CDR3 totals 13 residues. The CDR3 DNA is TGTGCCAGCAGCTTAGATCTCAATCAGCCCCAGCATTTT. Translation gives CASSLDLNQPQHF.

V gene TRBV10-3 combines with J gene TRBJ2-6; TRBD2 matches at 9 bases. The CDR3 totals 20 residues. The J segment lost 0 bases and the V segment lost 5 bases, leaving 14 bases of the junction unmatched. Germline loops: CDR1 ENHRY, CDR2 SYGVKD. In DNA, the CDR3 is TGTGCCATCAGTTTGGGTAGCGGGGGCCTTTCCAGCTCTGGGGCCAACGTCCTGACTTTC. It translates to CAISLGSGGLSSSGANVLTF.

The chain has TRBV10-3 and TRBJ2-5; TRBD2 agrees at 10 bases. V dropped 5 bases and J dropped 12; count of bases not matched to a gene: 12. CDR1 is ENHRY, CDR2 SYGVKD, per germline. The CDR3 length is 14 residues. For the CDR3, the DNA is TGTGCCATCAGTCCCAGTAGCGGGGGGCTGCTTAAGTACTTC. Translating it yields CAISPSSGGLLKYF.

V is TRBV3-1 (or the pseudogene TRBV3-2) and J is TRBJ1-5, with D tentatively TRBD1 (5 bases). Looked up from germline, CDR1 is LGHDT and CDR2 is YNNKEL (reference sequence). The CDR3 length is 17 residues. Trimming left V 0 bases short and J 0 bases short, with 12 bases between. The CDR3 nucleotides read TGTGCCAGCAGCCAAGATTTGGGGGGGTATAGCAATCAGCCCCAGCATTTT. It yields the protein CASSQDLGGYSNQPQHF.

The CDR3 DNA sequence: TGTGCCACCAGTGACTCAGGGGCCCAGGGCTACACCTTC. It is translated as CATSDSGAQGYTF. The chain employs TRBV24-1 and TRBJ1-2, with a tentative D call TRBD1 (6 bases). V was trimmed by 4 bases and J by 8 bases, leaving 13 bases between them. Germline assignment: CDR1 KGHDR and CDR2 SFDVKD. The CDR3 is 13 amino acids.

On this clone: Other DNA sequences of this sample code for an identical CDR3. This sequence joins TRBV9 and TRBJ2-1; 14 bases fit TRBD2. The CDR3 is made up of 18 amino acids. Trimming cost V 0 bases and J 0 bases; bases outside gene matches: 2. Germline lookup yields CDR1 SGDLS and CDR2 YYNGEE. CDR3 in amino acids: CASSVGLAGGSSYNEQFF. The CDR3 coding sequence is TGTGCCAGCAGCGTAGGACTAGCGGGAGGGAGCTCCTACAATGAGCAGTTCTTC. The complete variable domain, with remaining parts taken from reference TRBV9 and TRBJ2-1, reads DSGVTQTPKHLITATGQRVTLRCSPRSGDLSVYWYQQSLDQGLQFLIQYYNGEERAKGNILERFSAQQFPDLHSELNLSSLELGDSALYFCASSVGLAGGSSYNEQFFGPGTRLTVL.

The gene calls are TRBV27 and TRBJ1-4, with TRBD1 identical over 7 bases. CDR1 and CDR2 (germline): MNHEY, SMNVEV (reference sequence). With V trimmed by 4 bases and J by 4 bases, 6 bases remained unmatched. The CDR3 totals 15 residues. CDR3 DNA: TGTGCCAGCAGTTCCCGGACAGGCAATAATGAAAAACTGTTTTTT. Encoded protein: CASSSRTGNNEKLFF. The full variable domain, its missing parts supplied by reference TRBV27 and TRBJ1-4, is EAQVTQNPRYLITVTGKKLTVTCSQNMNHEYMSWYRQDPGLGLRQIYYSMNVEVTDKGDVPEGYKVSRKEKRNFPLILESPSPNQTSLYFCASSSRTGNNEKLFFGSGTQLSVL.

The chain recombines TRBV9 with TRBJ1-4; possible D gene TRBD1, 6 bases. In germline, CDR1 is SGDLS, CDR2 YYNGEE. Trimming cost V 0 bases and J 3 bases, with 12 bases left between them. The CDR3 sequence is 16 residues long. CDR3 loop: CASSVGIRGSNEKLFF. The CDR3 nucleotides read TGTGCCAGCAGCGTAGGGATAAGGGGGTCTAATGAAAAACTGTTTTTT.

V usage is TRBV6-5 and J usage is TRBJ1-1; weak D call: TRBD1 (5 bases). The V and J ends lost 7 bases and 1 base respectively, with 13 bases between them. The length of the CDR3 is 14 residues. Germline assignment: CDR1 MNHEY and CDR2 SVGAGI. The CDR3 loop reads CASTIGVANTEAFF. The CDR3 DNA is TGTGCCAGCACCATAGGGGTGGCGAACACTGAAGCTTTCTTT.

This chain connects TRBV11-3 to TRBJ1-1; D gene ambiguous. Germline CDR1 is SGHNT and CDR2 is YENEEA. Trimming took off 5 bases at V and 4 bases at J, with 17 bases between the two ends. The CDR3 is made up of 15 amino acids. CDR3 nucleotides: TGTGCCAGCAGCGGTCGGGCGGGAGCCGGCACTGAAGCTTTCTTT. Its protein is CASSGRAGAGTEAFF.

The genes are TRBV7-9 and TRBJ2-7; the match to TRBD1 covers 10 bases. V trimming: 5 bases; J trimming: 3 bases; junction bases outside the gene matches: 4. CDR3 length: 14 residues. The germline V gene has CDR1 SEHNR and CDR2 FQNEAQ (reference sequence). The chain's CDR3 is CASSPGQGDYEQYF. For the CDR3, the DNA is TGTGCCAGCAGCCCAGGACAGGGGGACTACGAGCAGTACTTC.

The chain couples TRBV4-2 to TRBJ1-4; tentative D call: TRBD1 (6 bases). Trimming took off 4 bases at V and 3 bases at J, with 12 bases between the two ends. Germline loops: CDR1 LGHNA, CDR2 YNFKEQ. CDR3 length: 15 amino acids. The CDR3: CASSRYRAANEKLFF. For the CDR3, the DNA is TGTGCCAGCAGCCGATACAGGGCGGCTAATGAAAAACTGTTTTTT.

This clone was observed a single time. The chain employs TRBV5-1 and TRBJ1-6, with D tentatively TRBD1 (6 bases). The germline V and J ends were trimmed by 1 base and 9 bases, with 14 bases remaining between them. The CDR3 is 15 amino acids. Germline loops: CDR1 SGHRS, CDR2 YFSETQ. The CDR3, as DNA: TGCGCCAGCAGCTTGATGCAGGGGCAGGGTTCACCCCTCCACTTT. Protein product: CASSLMQGQGSPLHF.